The 6 T cell receptor beta chains given below trace back to one sample, sequenced in a study of tumor and adjacent non-tumor tissue in lung cancer. No cell sorting was done before RNA was extracted from the tissue. The normal lung tissue was taken more than 3 cm from the tumor edge. TCRbeta libraries were built with three rounds of nested PCR, modified from ARM-PCR. TCRdb analysed the multiplex PCR reads with MiXCR anew, one entry per CDR3 protein. This sample has 65,000 to 75,000 distinct CDR3 sequences, with 75% to 85% found just once. Source material: distant non-tumor lung tissue. These receptors were collected from a man between 60 and 70 years old with non-small cell lung cancer.

A word on this clonotype: A read error may be the cause here, since a much bigger clone is one base away. In this CDR3 the conserved last residue, phenylalanine or tryptophan, is missing, so a read error is likely. CDR3 sequence (DNA): TGTGCCAGCAGTTCCCGGGGGGGCAAGCAGTTCTCC. This codes for CASSSRGGKQFS. The J gene is TRBJ2-1, the V gene TRBV2; 8 nucleotides agree with TRBD2. Trimming took 5 bases from V and 11 from J; bases not matched to a gene: 5. The CDR3 is made up of 12 amino acids. Germline V gene data show CDR1 as SNHLY and CDR2 as FYNNEI.

Turning to this clonotype: One end of the junction is discordant with germline, which a read error may explain. The chain links TRBV11-2 to TRBJ2-1, with unresolved D. In germline, CDR1 is SGHAT, CDR2 FQNNGV. The CDR3 runs 15 residues. In DNA, the CDR3 is TGTGTCAGCAGCCCTTACTCCAGCTCCTACAATGGGCAGTTCTTC. This gives the protein CVSSPYSSSYNGQFF.

Concerning this clonotype itself: A clone one base away is much larger, so this may be a read error. The V call is TRBV20-1, the J call TRBJ2-2; perhaps TRBD2 as D (5 bases). Germline assignment: CDR1 DFQATT and CDR2 SNEGSKA (reference sequence). The length of the CDR3 is 16 residues. CDR3 in amino acids: CSARDWGAANTGELLF. The CDR3 DNA sequence: TGCAGTGCTAGAGATTGGGGAGCAGCGAACACCGGGGAGCTGTTGTTT.

Remarks on this clonotype: A junction boundary mismatches the germline segment, possibly from a read error. J is TRBJ2-1 and V is TRBV14; no firm D call. Germline values: CDR1 SGHDN, CDR2 FVKESK. The CDR3 covers 16 residues. The CDR3, as DNA: TGCGCCAGCAGCCAAGATGAAAGACCCCCTTACAATGAGCAGTTCTTC. This codes for CASSQDERPPYNEQFF.

About this clonotype: An end of the junction does not agree with germline; a read error may underlie this. V gene TRBV5-6 combines with J gene TRBJ2-7; D is perhaps TRBD2 (6 bases). From germline, CDR1 is SGHDT and CDR2 YYEEEE. This CDR3 spans 12 amino acids. The CDR3: CASIGGICEQYF. In DNA, the CDR3 is TGTGCCAGCATCGGCGGGATCTGCGAGCAGTATTTC. Supplemented by reference TRBV5-6 and TRBJ2-7, the full variable domain reads DAGVTQSPTHLIKTRGQQVTLRCSPKSGHDTVSWYQQALGQGPQFIFQYYEEEERQRGNFPDRFSGHQFPNYSSELNVNALLLGDSALYLCASIGGICEQYFGPGTRLTVT.

This clonotype was seen only a few times. One base away lies a much larger clone, so this may be a sequencing read error. The chain couples TRBV20-1 to TRBJ2-3, with 7 bases identical to TRBD1. CDR3 length equals 15 residues. CDR1 DFQATT and CDR2 SNEGSKA come from the germline V gene (reference sequence). Unmatched junction bases numbered 11, after V lost 3 bases and J lost 5 bases. In DNA, the CDR3 is TGCAGTGCTAGGATTCTAGGGGGCGCAGGAGATACGCAGTATTTT. It specifies CSARILGGAGDTQYF.